The rows below give T cell receptor beta chains drawn from one sample of a study of graft-versus-host responses after intestinal transplantation. Their antigens are not known. Sequencing used immunoSEQ multiplex PCR; TCRdb keeps in-frame clones, though not all of them. The repertoire holds roughly 89,000 clones, with 91% as singletons. Here the sequenced sample was unstimulated CD4+ T cells sorted from spleen or lymph node cells, taken before intestinal transplant. The receptors were gathered from a human donor who received an intestinal transplant. CDR3s include the opening cysteine and the closing phenylalanine or tryptophan. A D gene is named only where the DNA matches it firmly. Expanded clones are given a class, and other clones once, few, many or no size at all.

v_call,clone_size,j_call,d_call,cdr3_aa,cdr3_nt
TRBV7-2,NA,TRBJ2-7,TRBD1,CASSLQGQGHEQYF,TGTGCCAGCAGCCTCCAGGGACAGGGTCACGAGCAGTACTTC
TRBV4-3,once,TRBJ2-3,NA,CASSQGEGETDTQYF,TGCGCCAGCAGCCAAGGGGAGGGGGAGACAGATACGCAGTATTTT
TRBV30,NA,TRBJ1-3,NA,CAGGLLSGNTIYF,TGTGCCGGAGGGCTACTCTCCGGAAACACCATATATTTT
TRBV7-2,NA,TRBJ1-2,TRBD1,CASSPTGQEGYTF,TGTGCCAGCAGCCCGACGGGACAGGAAGGCTACACCTTC
TRBV30,NA,TRBJ2-7,NA,CAWSVRLFSHEQYF,TGTGCCTGGAGTGTACGGTTATTCTCCCACGAGCAGTACTTC
TRBV30,NA,TRBJ2-5,NA,CAWRPKTVLDETQYF,TGTGCCTGGAGGCCCAAGACAGTCCTCGATGAGACCCAGTACTTC
TRBV27,NA,TRBJ2-7,TRBD2,CASSKALAGGNRYF,TGTGCCAGCAGCAAAGCACTAGCGGGCGGCAACCGGTACTTC
TRBV30,once,TRBJ1-2,TRBD1,CAWSGTGGYGYTF,TGTGCCTGGAGTGGGACAGGGGGGTATGGCTACACCTTC
TRBV7-2,NA,TRBJ2-7,TRBD2,CASSLGTSGGREQYF,TGTGCCAGCAGCTTAGGGACTAGCGGGGGGCGCGAGCAGTACTTC
TRBV7-2,NA,TRBJ2-7,NA,CASSLSSYEQYF,TGTGCCAGCAGCTTATCATCCTACGAGCAGTACTTC
TRBV29-1,NA,TRBJ1-2,TRBD1,CSVEGDRVNGYTF,TGCAGCGTTGAAGGGGACAGGGTAAATGGCTACACCTTC
TRBV18,NA,TRBJ2-3,NA,CASILTGGTDTQYF,TGTGCCAGCATACTAACCGGGGGCACAGATACGCAGTATTTT
TRBV6-6,NA,TRBJ2-5,TRBD1,CASRGQQETQYF,TGTGCCAGCAGGGGACAGCAAGAGACCCAGTACTTC
TRBV27,NA,TRBJ2-5,TRBD1,CASSSLFSGTGRETQYF,TGTGCCAGCAGTTCCCTGTTCTCCGGGACAGGTAGAGAGACCCAGTACTTC
TRBV27,NA,TRBJ2-3,TRBD2,CASSSGGASPDTQYF,TGTGCCAGCTCTAGCGGGGGGGCCTCCCCAGATACGCAGTATTTT
TRBV30,NA,TRBJ2-2,NA,CAWNRLLFGGESGELFF,TGTGCCTGGAATCGTCTTCTTTTTGGAGGGGAATCCGGGGAGCTGTTTTTT
TRBV19,NA,TRBJ1-2,TRBD1,CASSSSGQGIYGYTF,TGTGCCAGTAGTAGTTCGGGACAGGGGATCTATGGCTACACCTTC
TRBV25-1,NA,TRBJ1-6,TRBD1,CATRTGKDNSPLHF,TGTGCCACCAGGACAGGGAAAGATAATTCACCCCTCCACTTT
TRBV29-1,NA,TRBJ2-7,TRBD1,CSVIVSGGYEQYF,TGCAGCGTGATCGTATCAGGGGGTTACGAGCAGTACTTC
TRBV5-8,NA,TRBJ1-5,NA,CASSRPPGAVGNQPQHF,TGTGCCAGCAGCAGACCTCCAGGGGCGGTTGGCAATCAGCCCCAGCATTTT
TRBV5-8,NA,TRBJ1-2,TRBD1,CASSLGTGANYGYTF,TGTGCCAGCAGCTTGGGGACAGGGGCTAACTATGGCTACACCTTC
TRBV13,NA,TRBJ2-1,TRBD1,CASSRRLGTEAYNEQFF,TGTGCCAGCAGCAGAAGATTAGGGACAGAGGCCTACAATGAGCAGTTCTTC
TRBV10-3,NA,TRBJ1-2,TRBD1,CAITSGQDYGYTF,TGTGCCATCACCTCCGGACAGGACTATGGCTACACCTTC
TRBV10-2,NA,TRBJ1-5,NA,CASSSLGGSGQPQHF,TGCGCCAGCAGTTCTCTGGGGGGATCGGGTCAGCCCCAGCATTTT
TRBV5-1,NA,TRBJ2-3,TRBD1,CASSRRTGLTDTQYF,TGCGCCAGCAGCCGTCGGACAGGGCTCACAGATACGCAGTATTTT
TRBV19,NA,TRBJ1-5,NA,CASSNTIGQPQHF,TGTGCCAGTAGTAACACTATCGGTCAGCCCCAGCATTTT
TRBV27,once,TRBJ1-2,NA,CASSLRWGEGGYTF,TGTGCCAGCAGTTTAAGATGGGGGGAAGGGGGCTACACCTTC
TRBV30,NA,TRBJ1-2,TRBD1,CAWSIDRGYGYTF,TGTGCCTGGAGTATCGACAGGGGCTATGGCTACACCTTC
TRBV19,NA,TRBJ2-7,NA,CASSIRGAGEQYF,TGTGCCAGTAGTATACGGGGGGCCGGCGAGCAGTACTTC
TRBV7-8,few,TRBJ1-6,TRBD1,CASSFRGLGNSPLHF,TGTGCCAGCAGCTTCAGGGGGCTAGGGAATTCACCCCTCCACTTT
TRBV6-1,NA,TRBJ1-2,NA,CASTGTRSGYTF,TGTGCCAGCACCGGGACAAGGTCAGGCTACACCTTC
TRBV21-1,NA,TRBJ1-5,NA,CASSKGGQGQAQPQHF,TGTGCCAGCAGCAAAGGGGGACAGGGGCAGGCTCAGCCCCAGCATTTT
TRBV15,NA,TRBJ1-2,NA,CATSRADNLILYGYTF,TGTGCCACCAGCAGAGCCGACAATCTAATCCTCTATGGCTACACCTTC
TRBV19,NA,TRBJ2-7,TRBD1,CASSHAPGQGLHEQYF,TGTGCCAGTAGTCACGCCCCGGGACAGGGTCTTCACGAGCAGTACTTC
TRBV5-6,once,TRBJ2-3,NA,CASSLLGPGTDTQYF,TGTGCCAGCAGCTTGTTGGGTCCGGGGACAGATACGCAGTATTTT
TRBV7-6,NA,TRBJ2-1,TRBD2,CASSRGASGGRPNADEQFF,TGTGCCAGCAGCCGAGGGGCTAGCGGGGGGCGCCCTAATGCGGATGAGCAGTTCTTC
TRBV15,NA,TRBJ2-3,NA,CATSRGEGGASTDTQYF,TGTGCCACCAGCAGAGGGGAGGGGGGGGCGAGCACAGATACGCAGTATTTT
TRBV4-3,NA,TRBJ2-7,NA,CASSPRLGYEQYF,TGCGCCAGCAGCCCCCGACTGGGCTACGAGCAGTACTTC
TRBV4-2,NA,TRBJ1-6,TRBD1,CASSRQPGQDNSPLHF,TGTGCCAGCAGCCGCCAACCGGGACAGGACAATTCACCCCTCCACTTT
TRBV2,NA,TRBJ1-5,NA,CASSVSRNQPQHF,TGTGCCAGCAGCGTAAGCCGTAATCAGCCCCAGCATTTT
TRBV7-2,once,TRBJ2-5,NA,CASSLDGWETQYF,TGTGCCAGCAGCTTAGACGGGTGGGAGACCCAGTACTTC
TRBV19,NA,TRBJ2-3,TRBD2,CASNKRGGLTDTQYF,TGTGCCAGTAATAAACGGGGGGGACTTACAGATACGCAGTATTTT
TRBV11-2,NA,TRBJ1-3,NA,CASSLDRESSGNTIYF,TGTGCCAGCAGCTTAGACCGGGAAAGCTCTGGAAACACCATATATTTT
TRBV5-4,NA,TRBJ2-7,NA,CASSLVGEDEQYF,TGTGCCAGCAGCTTGGTCGGGGAGGACGAGCAGTACTTC
TRBV9,NA,TRBJ2-1,TRBD1,CASSPGQGFVYNEQFF,TGTGCCAGCAGCCCGGGACAGGGATTTGTCTACAATGAGCAGTTCTTC
TRBV5-8,NA,TRBJ2-7,NA,CASSSAGGRGFYEQYF,TGTGCCAGCAGCTCAGCCGGGGGCAGGGGGTTCTACGAGCAGTACTTC
TRBV2,NA,TRBJ2-5,NA,CASGELISGAQYF,TGTGCCAGCGGGGAGCTTATCAGTGGTGCCCAGTACTTC
TRBV30,NA,TRBJ2-1,TRBD2,CAWSDLTGYVGTSGYNEQFF,TGTGCCTGGAGTGACTTGACAGGGTATGTCGGGACTAGCGGCTACAATGAGCAGTTCTTC
TRBV7-6,once,TRBJ1-2,TRBD1,CASSLAFGGQGAGNGYTF,TGTGCCAGCAGCTTAGCTTTCGGTGGACAGGGCGCCGGCAATGGCTACACCTTC
TRBV12-5,NA,TRBJ1-5,TRBD1,CASGLASGTVIANQPQHF,TGTGCTAGTGGTTTGGCCTCCGGGACAGTAATAGCAAATCAGCCCCAGCATTTT
TRBV19,NA,TRBJ1-2,NA,CASSTTGSSNYGYTF,TGTGCCAGTAGTACCACAGGGTCCTCTAACTATGGCTACACCTTC
TRBV30,NA,TRBJ2-6,TRBD1,CAWSSRDRGFSGANVLTF,TGTGCCTGGAGTTCCCGGGACAGGGGATTCTCTGGGGCCAACGTCCTGACTTTC
TRBV5-4,NA,TRBJ2-5,TRBD1,CASSLGGTVETQYF,TGTGCCAGCAGCTTGGGAGGGACAGTGGAGACCCAGTACTTC
TRBV4-3,NA,TRBJ1-2,TRBD1,CASSQSGGGYTF,TGCGCCAGCAGCCAATCAGGGGGCGGCTACACCTTC
TRBV2,NA,TRBJ2-7,TRBD2,CASTRRGDSYEQYF,TGTGCCAGCACTAGGCGGGGGGATTCCTACGAGCAGTACTTC
TRBV2,NA,TRBJ2-3,TRBD2,CASRRTSGGFTDTQYF,TGTGCCAGCAGAAGGACTAGCGGGGGCTTCACAGATACGCAGTATTTT
TRBV10-3,NA,TRBJ2-3,TRBD2,CAIRGSGGATDTQYF,TGTGCCATCAGGGGGAGCGGGGGGGCAACAGATACGCAGTATTTT